A selection of T cell receptor beta chains follows, all from one sample in a study of blood T cell repertoires in COVID-19. Only in-frame clones appear in the TCRdb table, and some are missing; sequencing was by immunoSEQ multiplex PCR. The repertoire holds 200,000 or so clones, with approximately 80% as singletons. Material for sequencing was PBMCs or T cells enriched from blood (not recorded which). These receptors were taken from a woman aged 40 to 50 with acute COVID-19. The CDR3 runs from the conserved cysteine through the conserved F or W. The order of the fields is D gene, V gene, clone size, J gene, CDR3 protein, CDR3 DNA. D genes are given only for firm matches. Some rows mark clone size as missing; the rest say once, few, many or name a class of expanded clone.

>TRBD1|TRBV19|NA|TRBJ1-1
CASRRPGDSSNTEAFF
TGTGCCAGTAGACGTCCAGGGGACAGCTCTAACACTGAAGCTTTCTTT
>NA|TRBV21-1|NA|TRBJ1-5
CASSPAASGLSSYSNQPQHF
TGTGCCAGCAGCCCAGCGGCGAGTGGATTAAGCTCCTATAGCAATCAGCCCCAGCATTTT
>TRBD2|TRBV7-3|NA|TRBJ2-5
CASSLTGAGGEETQYF
TGTGCCAGCAGCTTAACGGGAGCGGGAGGGGAGGAGACCCAGTACTTC
>TRBD2|TRBV28|NA|TRBJ2-7
CASSSQAGVAYEQYF
TGTGCCAGCAGTTCCCAAGCGGGAGTTGCGTACGAGCAGTACTTC
>TRBD2|TRBV6-5|once|TRBJ2-3
CASSYSTSGVPDTQYF
TGTGCCAGCAGTTACTCGACCAGCGGGGTTCCAGATACGCAGTATTTT
>TRBD2|TRBV4-2|NA|TRBJ2-3
CASSQGRGGDTQYF
TGTGCCAGCAGCCAGGGGCGGGGGGGCGATACGCAGTATTTT
>TRBD1|TRBV24-1|NA|TRBJ2-7
CATSGVPGAGGSYEQYF
TGTGCCACCAGTGGGGTGCCCGGGGCAGGGGGCTCCTACGAGCAGTACTTC
>NA|TRBV9|NA|TRBJ2-1
CASTLSVTPDNEQFF
TGTGCCAGCACCCTTAGCGTTACCCCCGACAATGAGCAGTTCTTC
>NA|TRBV5-1|NA|TRBJ1-1
CASSPDEALNTEAFF
TGCGCCAGCAGCCCTGATGAGGCACTGAACACTGAAGCTTTCTTT
>NA|TRBV21-1|NA|TRBJ1-1
CASSNVGGVCTEAFF
TGTGCCAGCAGCAACGTTGGGGGGGTGTGCACTGAAGCTTTCTTT
>NA|TRBV7-9|NA|TRBJ2-1
CASSQDLRDFAEQFF
TGTGCCAGCAGCCAAGATTTGAGGGATTTTGCTGAGCAGTTCTTC
>TRBD2|TRBV2|NA|TRBJ2-7
CASSEVWGLAGDEQYF
TGTGCCAGCAGTGAAGTATGGGGACTAGCGGGAGACGAGCAGTACTTC
>TRBD1|TRBV24-1|once|TRBJ1-4
CATRTGGNEKLFF
TGTGCCACCCGGACAGGGGGGAATGAAAAACTGTTTTTT
>TRBD1|TRBV6-5|NA|TRBJ1-2
CASRPGQAPNYGYTF
TGTGCCAGCAGACCGGGACAGGCCCCTAACTATGGCTACACCTTC
>TRBD1|TRBV6-5|NA|TRBJ2-7
CASTPGQGLYEQYF
TGTGCCAGCACTCCGGGACAGGGCCTCTACGAGCAGTACTTC
>TRBD2|TRBV6-2/TRBV6-3|NA|TRBJ2-6
CASSYSGGSGANVLTF
TGTGCCAGCAGTTACTCCGGGGGGTCTGGGGCCAACGTCCTGACTTTC
>TRBD2|TRBV7-3|NA|TRBJ2-1
CASSLGAGEQFF
TGTGCCAGCAGCTTAGGAGCGGGGGAGCAGTTCTTC
>NA|TRBV5-4|NA|TRBJ2-7
CASSLYGGQPTYEQYF
TGTGCCAGCAGCTTGTACGGGGGGCAGCCAACCTACGAGCAGTACTTC
>TRBD1|TRBV10-3|NA|TRBJ2-1
CAISESTGFDYNEQFF
TGTGCCATCAGTGAGTCGACAGGGTTCGACTACAATGAGCAGTTCTTC
>NA|TRBV19|once|TRBJ1-2
CASSTTQGRLLYGYTF
TGTGCCAGTAGTACCACACAGGGCCGCCTGCTCTATGGCTACACCTTC
>NA|TRBV6-1|few|TRBJ1-2
CASSEVPGVWGYTF
TGTGCCAGCAGTGAAGTTCCGGGGGTCTGGGGCTACACCTTC
>NA|TRBV27|few|TRBJ1-4
CASSRGAGRHGEKLFF
TGTGCCAGCAGTCGCGGAGCAGGGCGGCACGGCGAAAAACTGTTTTTT
>NA|TRBV9|NA|TRBJ1-2
CASSVGLPTGGYTF
TGTGCCAGCAGCGTTGGCCTACCAACGGGGGGCTACACCTTC
>TRBD1|TRBV6-5|NA|TRBJ2-6
CASSLTGAGANVLTF
TGTGCCAGCAGTTTGACAGGGGCCGGGGCCAACGTCCTGACTTTC
>NA|TRBV5-1|NA|TRBJ1-2
CASSLEDPRRPNYGYTF
TGCGCCAGCAGCTTGGAGGATCCCAGGCGTCCTAACTATGGCTACACCTTC
>NA|TRBV27|NA|TRBJ1-4
CASSFGGLTNEKLFF
TGTGCCAGCAGTTTCGGGGGACTGACTAATGAAAAACTGTTTTTT
>NA|TRBV19|NA|TRBJ2-2
CASNTQGGSTGELFF
TGTGCCAGTAACACGCAGGGGGGAAGCACCGGGGAGCTGTTTTTT
>TRBD1|TRBV30|NA|TRBJ1-1
CAWSTGWLTEAFF
TGTGCCTGGTCGACAGGGTGGTTAACTGAAGCTTTCTTT
>NA|TRBV28|NA|TRBJ2-5
CASRNPGEAQETQYF
TGTGCCAGCAGGAACCCCGGGGAGGCCCAAGAGACCCAGTACTTC
>NA|TRBV27|NA|TRBJ2-1
CASSFKRGYYNEQFF
TGTGCCAGCAGTTTTAAACGGGGGTACTACAATGAGCAGTTCTTC
>NA|TRBV7-9|NA|TRBJ2-7
CASSPGEGENYEQYF
TGTGCCAGCAGTCCAGGGGAGGGTGAAAACTACGAGCAGTACTTC
>TRBD1|TRBV2|NA|TRBJ1-1
CASRLTRGHTEAFF
TGTGCCAGCAGATTGACCAGGGGGCACACTGAAGCTTTCTTT
>NA|TRBV21-1|NA|TRBJ1-6
CASTPPEDRQHSPLHF
TGTGCCAGCACCCCCCCAGAGGACAGGCAGCATTCACCCCTCCACTTT
>NA|TRBV9|NA|TRBJ2-5
CASSPHPGGVRQETQYF
TGTGCCAGCAGCCCTCATCCGGGGGGCGTCCGTCAAGAGACCCAGTACTTC
>TRBD2|TRBV4-3|NA|TRBJ2-3
CASSQELPSGGTDTQYF
TGCGCCAGCAGCCAAGAACTCCCTAGCGGGGGCACAGATACGCAGTATTTT
>NA|TRBV30|NA|TRBJ1-2
CAWRLNPDRGYGYTF
TGTGCCTGGAGGCTCAACCCCGACAGAGGCTATGGCTACACCTTC
>NA|TRBV12-3/TRBV12-4|NA|TRBJ1-2
CASSSTAVGYTF
TGTGCCAGCAGTTCGACAGCTGTCGGCTACACCTTC
>NA|TRBV18|NA|TRBJ2-7
CASSPVSSYEQYF
TGTGCCAGCTCACCAGTGAGCTCCTACGAGCAGTACTTC
>NA|TRBV5-1|NA|TRBJ2-1
CASGEKAAYNEQFF
TGCGCCAGCGGAGAAAAGGCCGCCTACAATGAGCAGTTCTTC
>NA|TRBV18|NA|TRBJ2-7
CASSRTNPTYEQYF
TGTGCCAGCTCACGGACAAATCCGACCTACGAGCAGTACTTC
>TRBD1|TRBV2|NA|TRBJ2-7
CASTGTGGRNEQYF
TGTGCCAGCACCGGGACAGGAGGTCGAAACGAGCAGTACTTC
>TRBD2|TRBV5-1|NA|TRBJ2-2
CASSSGGLAVSTGELFF
TGCGCCAGCAGCTCGGGGGGACTAGCGGTGAGCACCGGGGAGCTGTTTTTT
>TRBD1|TRBV4-1|NA|TRBJ1-2
CASSLGTGVEGYGYTF
TGCGCCAGCAGCCTTGGGACAGGGGTTGAGGGGTATGGCTACACCTTC
>TRBD1|TRBV11-2|once|TRBJ2-7
CASSIRDRGPYEQYF
TGTGCCAGCAGCATCCGGGACAGGGGGCCCTACGAGCAGTACTTC
>NA|TRBV27|NA|TRBJ1-6
CASSLQPGGGFNSPLHF
TGTGCCAGCAGTCTCCAGCCGGGGGGGGGATTCAATTCACCCCTCCACTTT
>TRBD1|TRBV6-5|few|TRBJ2-2
CAIEGQGFTGELFF
TGTGCAATCGAGGGACAGGGGTTTACCGGGGAGCTGTTTTTT
>TRBD1|TRBV19|NA|TRBJ2-2
CASSMGQGTTGELFF
TGTGCCAGTAGTATGGGACAGGGGACCACCGGGGAGCTGTTTTTT
>NA|TRBV9|once|TRBJ2-6
CASSVESFTGREKQPFSGANVLTF
TGTGCCAGCAGCGTAGAGAGTTTCACAGGGAGAGAAAAGCAACCTTTCTCTGGGGCCAACGTCCTGACTTTC
>TRBD1|TRBV23-1|NA|TRBJ2-7
CASTRTGGNSYEQYF
TGCGCCAGCACTAGGACAGGGGGCAACTCCTACGAGCAGTACTTC
>TRBD2|TRBV19|NA|TRBJ2-1
CASREPMSGGPNEQFF
TGTGCCAGTAGAGAGCCCATGAGCGGGGGTCCCAATGAGCAGTTCTTC
>TRBD1|TRBV5-4|NA|TRBJ1-2
CASSLERGQGASNYGYTF
TGTGCCAGCAGCTTGGAGAGGGGTCAGGGGGCTTCGAACTATGGCTACACCTTC
>TRBD1|TRBV12-3/TRBV12-4|NA|TRBJ2-1
CASSRQGDEQFF
TGTGCCAGCAGTCGACAGGGTGATGAGCAGTTCTTC
>NA|TRBV5-1|once|TRBJ1-3
CASSRDGNTIYF
TGCGCCAGCAGCCGGGATGGAAACACCATATATTTT
>NA|TRBV10-2|NA|TRBJ2-2
CASSWTAATGELFF
TGCGCCAGCAGTTGGACAGCGGCCACCGGGGAGCTGTTTTTT
>NA|TRBV19|NA|TRBJ1-6
CASSIQGSYNSPLHF
TGTGCCAGTAGTATACAGGGCTCCTATAATTCACCCCTCCACTTT
>NA|TRBV2|few|TRBJ1-5
CASTAGNQPQHF
TGTGCCAGCACCGCAGGCAATCAGCCCCAGCATTTT
>NA|TRBV7-9|NA|TRBJ2-1
CASSRLGDEQFF
TGTGCCAGCAGCCGGTTGGGCGATGAGCAGTTCTTC
>NA|TRBV5-4|NA|TRBJ2-5
CASSWTDFQETQYF
TGTGCCAGCAGCTGGACAGATTTCCAAGAGACCCAGTACTTC